The clone carrying this T cell receptor (beta chain) came up many times. What it binds is not known. The data originate from a study of neurological immune-mediated disorders. A 10-nucleotide random UMI tagged transcripts in template-switch 5'RACE cDNA synthesis. Sequencing runs each generated in excess of 200 million TCR-beta sequences derived from 15-18 subjects. TCRdb reanalysed the 5' RACE reads using MiXCR and keeps one entry per CDR3 protein. The sample has some 60,000 distinct CDR3 sequences; about 10% are singletons. Study-level points and caveats: Private repertoires in all groups were suggested by the finding that expanded clones across subjects shared no CDR3 amino acid sequences.

This sample's time point: longitudinal time-point 1 (baseline). Unsorted libraries were prepared from 2 million PBMCs held at -80 C. The trim removed 4 bases at V and 1 base at J, leaving 5 bases unmatched. The CDR3 spans 15 residues. CDR1 is MNHEY and CDR2 is SVGAGI in the germline V gene. The chain combines TRBV6-5 with TRBJ2-7; 9 nucleotides line up with TRBD1. The sequence derives from a male donor with HTLV-1-associated myelopathy (HAM/TSP). The specimen sequenced was PBMCs. CDR3 residues: CASSSDRGLSYEQYF. The CDR3 region has the DNA TGTGCCAGCAGTTCGGACAGGGGTTTGTCCTACGAGCAGTACTTC.